Below, one T cell receptor (beta chain) is given with its context. This record belongs to a study of blood T cell repertoires in COVID-19. Looking at the study overall: Italy, Spain and the United States were the sources of the convalescent and acute COVID-19 samples. PBMCs, B-cell-depleted T cells, or T cells provided the cDNA or gDNA that made up the material.

In the authors' workflow: Reference gene primers were amplified, and this amplification served to estimate nucleated cell counts. The data were produced by immunoSEQ multiplex PCR, yet TCRdb's version contains in-frame clones alone and is incomplete. V and J calls plus clone size are reproduced from that table; the DNA served to infer D and trimming. The data contain more than 150,000 clones, around 91% of them singletons. The germline V and J ends were trimmed by 3 bases and 9 bases, with 17 bases remaining between them. The CDR3 consists of 15 residues. The germline gives CDR1 KGHDR, CDR2 SFDVKD. This rearrangement joins TRBV24-1 to TRBJ2-1, with a tentative D call TRBD2 (5 bases). The sequenced material came from peripheral blood. The sequence was collected from a man aged 50 to 60 with acute or convalescent COVID-19. CDR3 coding DNA: TGTGCCACCAGTGATGCCCGACATACTAGTGGTGAGCAGTTCTTC. It encodes CATSDARHTSGEQFF.